This is a list of T cell receptor beta chains from one sample in a study of post-analysis software for immune sequencing data. TCRdb called the PCR reads again in MiXCR, with one record for every CDR3 protein. The sample has about 460,000 distinct CDR3 sequences; roughly 45% are singletons. Sequencing used blood. The receptors were gathered from a girl aged 10 to 17 with multiple sclerosis. Each CDR3 is given with its conserved first and last residue. A D gene is named only where the DNA matches it firmly. The listing skips clone size in some rows; elsewhere it reads once, few, many or a size class.

clone_size,d_call,v_call,j_call,cdr3_length,cdr3_nt,cdr3_aa
.,TRBD1,TRBV12-3/TRBV12-4,TRBJ1-2,16,TGTGCCAGCAGTCCGGGGACAGCCAAGGGGTTTTATGGCTACACCTTC,CASSPGTAKGFYGYTF
few,.,TRBV29-1,TRBJ2-1,11,TGCAGCGTTGTGGTCTACAATGAGCAGTTCTTC,CSVVVYNEQFF
.,.,TRBV28,TRBJ1-2,13,TGTGCCCTAAACGCAGGGTCGGGTTATGGCTACACCTTC,CALNAGSGYGYTF
many,.,TRBV3-1,TRBJ2-7,11,TGTGCCAGCAGTCACTCCTACGAGCAGTACTTC,CASSHSYEQYF
once,.,TRBV18,TRBJ2-1,14,TGTGCCAGCTCACCCGAGAAAAGCTACAATGAGCAGTTCTTC,CASSPEKSYNEQFF
.,.,TRBV20-1,TRBJ2-7,11,TGCAGTGCCAAACAGGGAAACGAGCAGTACTTC,CSAKQGNEQYF
.,.,TRBV7-3,TRBJ2-1,15,TGTGCCAGCAGCCTAACAGGGTACCGCTACAATGAGCAGTTCTTC,CASSLTGYRYNEQFF
.,TRBD1,TRBV5-6,TRBJ2-3,15,TGTGCCGGCAGTTTGCCACGAAACAGGGGTGATACGCAGTATTTT,CAGSLPRNRGDTQYF
few,.,TRBV5-1,TRBJ2-7,14,TGCGCCAGCAGCACCGGAACAGAGGTCAACGAGCAGTACTTC,CASSTGTEVNEQYF
.,TRBD1,TRBV7-3,TRBJ2-7,15,TGTGCCAGCAGCTTAATACAGGGGAGTGTTAACGAGCAGTACTTC,CASSLIQGSVNEQYF
few,TRBD2,TRBV5-1,TRBJ2-1,18,TGCGCCAGCAGCTTGAGCCCACTAGCGGGCCTATCCTACAATGAGCAGTTCTTC,CASSLSPLAGLSYNEQFF
few,.,TRBV28,TRBJ1-2,14,TGTGCCAGCAGTTGGGAGGGATCTAACTATGGCTACACCTTC,CASSWEGSNYGYTF
.,.,TRBV4-3,TRBJ2-3,15,TGCGCCAGCAGCCAAGATAGCTCCAGGGAGAATACGCAGTATTTT,CASSQDSSRENTQYF
.,.,TRBV7-6,TRBJ2-5,16,TGTGCCAGCAGCCTGAGGCCGGGACCCAACGAAGAGACCCAGTACTTC,CASSLRPGPNEETQYF
.,TRBD1,TRBV29-1,TRBJ1-4,13,TGCAGCGTCCCGGGACAGCCGGATGAAAAACTGTTTTTT,CSVPGQPDEKLFF
.,TRBD1,TRBV28,TRBJ2-7,14,TGTGCCAGCAAACGACCGCAGGGGGAGTGGGAGCAGTACTTC,CASKRPQGEWEQYF
once,TRBD1,TRBV6-1,TRBJ1-5,18,TGTGCCAGCAGCCAACGGACACAGGGGGCAGGAAGCAATCAGCCCCAGCATTTT,CASSQRTQGAGSNQPQHF
.,.,TRBV13,TRBJ1-6,15,TGTGCCAGCAGCTCCAGGCGTATCTATGATTCACCCCTCCACTTT,CASSSRRIYDSPLHF
.,.,TRBV20-1,TRBJ2-5,14,TGCAGTGCTAGAAGGACAGGCGGGGGGGAGACCCAGTACTTC,CSARRTGGGETQYF
few,.,TRBV7-2,TRBJ2-5,15,TGTGCCAGCAGCTTAGTCCCGGGACTGGGGGAGACCCAGTACTTC,CASSLVPGLGETQYF
.,.,TRBV27,TRBJ1-2,16,TGTGCCAGCAGTTTTGGACCCTTCCGGACAGCGAGCGGCTACACCTTC,CASSFGPFRTASGYTF
.,TRBD2,TRBV4-2,TRBJ2-7,18,TGTGCCAGCAGCCGGGAATTCTCCGGGACTACGAGCTCCTACGAGCAGTACTTC,CASSREFSGTTSSYEQYF
.,.,TRBV15,TRBJ1-4,13,TGTGCCACCAGCAGAGGGGTTCGAGAAAAACTGTTTTTT,CATSRGVREKLFF
.,TRBD1,TRBV20-1,TRBJ1-1,11,TGCAGTGCTAGGGGACAGTATGAAGCTTTCTTT,CSARGQYEAFF
.,TRBD1,TRBV6-2/TRBV6-3,TRBJ2-1,15,TGTGCCAGCACCCGTACGACAGGGGGAAGTAATGAGCAGTTCTTC,CASTRTTGGSNEQFF
few,.,TRBV5-1,TRBJ2-6,17,TGCGCCAGCAGCTTCTCACAGGGAGCCCCCGGGGCCAACGTCCTGACTTTC,CASSFSQGAPGANVLTF
.,TRBD1,TRBV7-2,TRBJ1-2,14,TGTGCCAGCAGCTTAGATGGACAGGACTATGGCTACACCTTC,CASSLDGQDYGYTF
.,TRBD2,TRBV5-1,TRBJ2-7,15,TGCGCCAGCAGTCGGACTAGCGTATCCTCCTACGAGCAGTACTTC,CASSRTSVSSYEQYF
.,.,TRBV20-1,TRBJ2-7,14,TGCAGTGCTAGAGACGAGGGGGGATCCTACGAGCAGTACTTC,CSARDEGGSYEQYF
few,TRBD1,TRBV6-2/TRBV6-3,TRBJ2-5,15,TGTGCCAGCAGGGACACAGGGGACAGCGGAGAGACCCAGTACTTC,CASRDTGDSGETQYF
once,TRBD2,TRBV20-1,TRBJ2-5,14,TGCAGTGCCAGACTAGCGGCTCACCAAGAGACCCAGTACTTC,CSARLAAHQETQYF
.,TRBD1,TRBV20-1,TRBJ2-1,17,TGCAGTGCTAGAGTCCCCCTGACAGGGGATAGGTACAATGAGCAGTTCTTC,CSARVPLTGDRYNEQFF
.,TRBD2,TRBV12-3/TRBV12-4,TRBJ2-5,15,TGTGCCAGCACCACGGGACTAGCGGGAGGAGAGACCCAGTACTTC,CASTTGLAGGETQYF
.,.,TRBV7-2,TRBJ2-7,14,TGTGCCAGCAGCTTAGAAGTGGCAACCTACGAGCAGTACTTC,CASSLEVATYEQYF
.,.,TRBV5-4,TRBJ1-2,12,TGTGCCAGCAGCTTGGCCACGGAGGGCTACACCTTC,CASSLATEGYTF
.,.,TRBV20-1,TRBJ1-6,15,TGCAGTGCTATAACCCGGGAGCTGGGTAATTCACCCCTCCACTTT,CSAITRELGNSPLHF
.,TRBD2,TRBV29-1,TRBJ2-1,16,TGCAGCGTTGAAGAATCCGCGGGAGGCACCTACAATGAGCAGTTCTTC,CSVEESAGGTYNEQFF
.,TRBD1,TRBV28,TRBJ2-7,15,TGTGCCAGCAACGCGGCGGACAGGGAGGTCCACGAGCAGTACTTC,CASNAADREVHEQYF
.,TRBD2,TRBV20-1,TRBJ2-7,14,TGCAGTGCTGGGACTAGCGGAAATTCCTACGAGCAGTACTTC,CSAGTSGNSYEQYF
few,.,TRBV7-3,TRBJ1-1,13,TGTGCCAGCAGCTTACGCCGGGACACTGAAGCTTTCTTT,CASSLRRDTEAFF
.,.,TRBV2,TRBJ2-7,14,TGTGCCAGCGAGAGGAACCCTCGGGTGTCCGAGCAGTACTTC,CASERNPRVSEQYF